Below, 3 T cell receptor beta chains from the same sample are listed, as sequenced in a study of HIV-infected patients and healthy controls. From the 5' RACE reads, TCRdb called clonotypes with MiXCR, one entry per CDR3 protein. The table has roughly 18,000 distinct CDR3 sequences, roughly a fifth seen once. Material for sequencing was CD8+ T cells from blood. These receptors originate from a human donor in good health.

The rearrangement joins TRBV30 to TRBJ1-1; D gene unclear. Germline CDR1 is GTSNPN and CDR2 is SVGIG (reference sequence). V was clipped by 1 base and J by 4 bases, with 13 bases between them. The CDR3 is made up of 14 amino acids. DNA of the CDR3: TGTGCCTGGAGTGGTCCGGGATCGGGCACTGAAGCTTTCTTT. Translation gives CAWSGPGSGTEAFF.

This clonotype was seen at least ten times. The chain joins TRBV11-2 to TRBJ2-7; D tentatively fits TRBD1 or TRBD2 (5 bases each). This CDR3 comprises 13 residues. Germline V gene sequence: CDR1 SGHAT, CDR2 FQNNGV. The ends were cut back, 0 bases at V and 7 bases at J, with 10 bases in the middle. DNA for the CDR3: TGTGCCAGCAGCTTAGATTGGGGGTGGGAGCAGTACTTC. Protein sequence: CASSLDWGWEQYF.

Only a few counts were recorded for this clonotype. This chain joins TRBV4-1 and TRBJ2-1; D gene unclear. The CDR3 runs 17 residues. Germline V lookup: CDR1 MGHRA, CDR2 YSYEKL. V lost 2 bases and J 5 bases, leaving 19 bases between the germline ends. The DNA for the CDR3 is TGCGCCAGCAGCCAAAATACTCTGGTTCTCGCGCACAATGAGCAGTTCTTC. This sequence encodes CASSQNTLVLAHNEQFF.